Shown below are 23 T cell receptor beta chains from a single sample sequenced in a study of blood T cell repertoires in COVID-19 (dated by TCRdb to about 2020). The library was built by means of the immunoSEQ multiplex PCR assay. TCRdb obtained this table from immuneACCESS and retained in-frame rearrangements with V and J assigned. These tables miss some clones; where compared with another copy, unresolved V genes account for less than half of the shortfall, and the remainder is unexplained. This sample comprises 300,000 to 450,000 clones, around 90% of them detected only once. 0.9% to 1.5% of the sample belongs to the ten largest clones. Sequencing input: PBMCs or T cells enriched from blood (not recorded which). The origin of the receptors is a woman aged 18-29 years who had recovered from COVID-19.

V and J are TRBV5-1 and TRBJ1-1; TRBD1 aligns across 8 bases. The CDR3 spans 13 residues. Trimming at V came to 4 bases and at J to 10 bases, leaving 9 bases not matched to a gene. The V gene's germline CDR1 is SGHRS and CDR2 YFSETQ. The CDR3 sequence: CASSATGELGAFF. As DNA, the CDR3 is TGCGCCAGCAGCGCGACAGGGGAACTTGGAGCTTTCTTT.

This clone was seen a single time. The rearrangement uses TRBV28 and TRBJ1-1; no clear D. V shed 5 bases and J shed 0 bases, with 13 bases lying between them. Per germline, CDR1 MDHEN and CDR2 SYDVKM. The CDR3 contains 15 residues. The CDR3 DNA is TGTGCCAGCAGTCCCCGAACAGTCATGAACACTGAAGCTTTCTTT. As protein: CASSPRTVMNTEAFF.

This clone was detected only once. This chain connects TRBV28 to TRBJ1-1, with 10 positions matching TRBD1. The CDR3 runs to 19 residues. The V segment lost 7 bases and the J segment 0 bases; nucleotides outside the gene matches: 17. Germline assignment: CDR1 MDHEN and CDR2 SYDVKM. CDR3 loop: CASTHPLDRGGRMNTEAFF. The CDR3 coding sequence is TGTGCCAGCACCCACCCCCTGGACAGGGGGGGACGGATGAACACTGAAGCTTTCTTT.

The chain has TRBV5-4 and TRBJ2-1; 9 bases agree with TRBD1. The CDR3 extends over 13 amino acids. Losses at the gene ends were 5 bases for V and 12 bases for J; bases not matched to a gene: 9. Germline CDR1 and CDR2: SGHNT and YYREEE (reference sequence). CDR3 in amino acids: CASRGDKGQGQFF. The CDR3 DNA reads as TGTGCCAGCAGGGGGGATAAGGGACAGGGGCAGTTCTTC.

This clone is a singleton in its sample. The chain recombines TRBV28 with TRBJ1-3; 7 bases fit TRBD1. This CDR3 is built from 14 residues. J was trimmed by 2 bases and V by 5 bases; bases with no gene match: 3. Germline V lookup: CDR1 MDHEN, CDR2 SYDVKM. CDR3 in DNA: TGTGCCAGCAGTACGGGACAGCCTGGAAACACCATATATTTT. Its protein product is CASSTGQPGNTIYF.

In its sample, this clone was seen a few times. The chain combines TRBV7-9 with TRBJ2-2; TRBD2 matches at 7 bases. The CDR3 totals 15 residues. Trimming took 5 bases from V and 3 from J; bases not matched to a gene: 6. Germline V gene sequence: CDR1 SEHNR, CDR2 FQNEAQ (reference sequence). This CDR3 reads CASSLLGGDTGELFF. The CDR3 coding sequence is TGTGCCAGCAGCCTGCTTGGGGGGGACACCGGGGAGCTGTTTTTT.

The chain joins TRBV24-1 to TRBJ2-3, with 7 bases aligning to TRBD1. The CDR3 runs 16 residues. CDR1 KGHDR and CDR2 SFDVKD come from the germline V gene. J gave up 3 bases and V 2 bases, and 7 bases lay outside the gene matches. The chain's CDR3 is CATSDSGQPMTDTQYF. The CDR3 DNA reads as TGTGCCACCAGTGATTCGGGACAGCCGATGACAGATACGCAGTATTTT.

The V gene is TRBV11-3, the J gene TRBJ2-1, with TRBD2 identical over 8 bases. The J segment lost 5 bases and the V segment lost 3 bases, leaving 6 bases of the junction unmatched. The CDR3 runs 15 residues. Germline CDR1 reads SGHNT; CDR2 reads YENEEA. The CDR3 protein is CASSFAGGPDNEQFF. In DNA, the CDR3 is TGTGCCAGCAGCTTTGCGGGGGGACCTGACAATGAGCAGTTCTTC. The whole variable domain, filled in from reference TRBV11-3 and TRBJ2-1, reads EAGVVQSPRYKIIEKKQPVAFWCNPISGHNTLYWYLQNLGQGPELLIRYENEEAVDDSQLPKDRFSAERLKGVDSTLKIQPAELGDSAVYLCASSFAGGPDNEQFFGPGTRLTVL.

The chain recombines TRBV6-5 with TRBJ2-1; D is uncertain. This CDR3 is 13 amino acids long. The V gene's germline CDR1 is MNHEY and CDR2 SVGAGI. V lost 6 bases and J 4 bases, leaving 10 bases between the germline ends. CDR3 bases: TGTGCCAGCAGCCGCGGCCATTACAATGAGCAGTTCTTC. This sequence encodes CASSRGHYNEQFF.

The chain is built from TRBV28 and TRBJ1-2; possibly TRBD1 for D (6 bases). The length of the CDR3 is 14 residues. Germline V gene data show CDR1 as MDHEN and CDR2 as SYDVKM. The CDR3 loop reads CAIPGGQPNYGYTF. Here the CDR3 DNA reads TGTGCAATCCCCGGCGGACAGCCGAACTATGGCTACACCTTC.

The chain carries TRBV5-6 and TRBJ2-7; D is unclear. This CDR3 spans 12 amino acids. Germline V lookup: CDR1 SGHDT, CDR2 YYEEEE. Trimming removed 2 bases from V and 0 bases from J, with 3 bases in between. The CDR3 DNA follows: TGTGCCAGCAGCTTTAACTCCTACGAGCAGTACTTC. Residues: CASSFNSYEQYF.

The chain joins TRBV21-1 to TRBJ1-1; the table's D call TRBD1 went unverified against the DNA. TRBV21-1 is reported as a pseudogene. The CDR3 has 13 amino acids. The CDR3 protein is CASSNSVNTEAFF. As DNA, the CDR3 is TGTGCCAGCAGCAATTCAGTGAACACTGAAGCTTTCTTT.

This clone was picked up one time. The rearrangement links TRBV18 to TRBJ1-5; 9 bases are a match to TRBD1. Germline CDR1 and CDR2: KGHSH and LQKENI. J lost 7 bases, V lost 5 bases, and 6 bases had no gene match. The CDR3 is made up of 14 amino acids. The CDR3 DNA sequence: TGTGCCAGCTCATCCGGGACAGGGCAACAGCCCCAGCATTTT. It specifies CASSSGTGQQPQHF.

This clone was seen more than once but under ten times. This chain connects TRBV7-9 to TRBJ1-6, with a possible D match to TRBD1 (6 bases). CDR3 length: 16 residues. The V end was cut by 1 base, the J end by 2 bases, with 9 bases between. Per germline, CDR1 SEHNR and CDR2 FQNEAQ (reference sequence). CDR3 nucleotides: TGTGCCAGCAGCTTAGTTGGGGGCCCCTATAATTCACCCCTCCACTTT. Its protein product is CASSLVGGPYNSPLHF.

This chain uses TRBV18 with TRBJ2-1, with TRBD1 identical over 7 bases. Trimming took 4 bases from V and 7 from J; bases not matched to a gene: 10. The germline V gene has CDR1 KGHSH and CDR2 LQKENI. This CDR3 spans 15 amino acids. The CDR3 DNA reads TGTGCCAGCTCACAAACAGGGACAGAGGCTAATGAGCAGTTCTTC. Translated: CASSQTGTEANEQFF.

This chain connects TRBV4-1 to TRBJ2-1; possibly TRBD2 for D (7 bases). Looked up from germline, CDR1 is MGHRA and CDR2 is YSYEKL. CDR3 size: 15 residues. V lost 5 bases and J 7 bases, leaving 18 bases between the germline ends. The chain's CDR3 is CASSAGTGRGNEQFF. The CDR3 coding sequence is TGCGCCAGCAGCGCCGGCACAGGGAGGGGAAATGAGCAGTTCTTC.

V is TRBV30 and J is TRBJ1-5; D gene uncertain. Per germline, CDR1 GTSNPN and CDR2 SVGIG (reference sequence). Trimming took 3 bases from V and 1 from J, leaving 7 bases between them. The CDR3 is made up of 13 amino acids. Here the CDR3 DNA reads TGTGCCTGGAGAAGTAGCAGCAATCAGCCCCAGCATTTT. This gives the protein CAWRSSSNQPQHF.

The chain carries TRBV7-8 and TRBJ1-6, with D possibly matching TRBD1 (5 bases). This CDR3 is built from 18 residues. The germline gives CDR1 SGHVS, CDR2 FQNEAQ. Trimming left V 5 bases short and J 7 bases short, with 24 bases between. CDR3 sequence (DNA): TGTGCCAGCAGCCCAAACCCTTCGGGGGTTCTAGAGAATTCACCCCTCCACTTT. It yields the protein CASSPNPSGVLENSPLHF. Drawing the rest from reference TRBV7-8 and TRBJ1-6, the complete variable domain is GAGVSQSPRYKVAKRGQDVALRCDPISGHVSLFWYQQALGQGPEFLTYFQNEAQLDKSGLPSDRFFAERPEGSVSTLKIQRTQQEDSAVYLCASSPNPSGVLENSPLHFGNGTRLTVT.

The chain links TRBV7-3 to TRBJ1-1, with no clear D. Germline lookup yields CDR1 SGHTA and CDR2 FQGTGA. The CDR3 consists of 13 residues. Trimming left V 2 bases short and J 1 base short, with 5 bases between. CDR3 loop: CASSLLWNTEAFF. CDR3 bases: TGTGCCAGCAGCTTACTCTGGAACACTGAAGCTTTCTTT.

The chain couples TRBV9 to TRBJ1-2, with 7 nucleotides matching TRBD1. CDR1 and CDR2 (germline): SGDLS, YYNGEE. CDR3 size: 16 residues. J was trimmed by 8 bases and V by 4 bases; bases with no gene match: 17. The CDR3 reads CASSPIGGRSLFGYTF. CDR3 DNA: TGTGCCAGCAGCCCTATAGGGGGCAGGTCCCTTTTCGGCTACACCTTC. The complete variable domain, with remaining parts taken from reference TRBV9 and TRBJ1-2, reads DSGVTQTPKHLITATGQRVTLRCSPRSGDLSVYWYQQSLDQGLQFLIQYYNGEERAKGNILERFSAQQFPDLHSELNLSSLELGDSALYFCASSPIGGRSLFGYTFGSGTRLTVV.

This clone was seen just once. The gene calls are TRBV6-5 and TRBJ2-7, with D possibly matching TRBD1 (5 bases). This CDR3 is built from 13 residues. V was clipped by 9 bases and J by 3 bases, with 15 bases between them. Germline V CDR1 and CDR2: MNHEY, SVGAGI. The DNA of the CDR3 is TGTGCCAGTCTTCAAAGACAGCTCTACGAGCAGTACTTC. Its protein product is CASLQRQLYEQYF.

V usage is TRBV9 and J usage is TRBJ1-4, with D possibly TRBD1 on 5 matching bases. Germline CDR1 reads SGDLS; CDR2 reads YYNGEE. The CDR3 extends over 14 amino acids. The V gene lost 3 bases and the J gene lost 4 bases, with 10 bases spanning the gap. The chain's CDR3 is CASSGDRDNEKLFF. The CDR3 DNA reads TGTGCCAGCAGCGGAGACAGAGATAATGAAAAACTGTTTTTT.

The V call is TRBV6-4, the J call TRBJ1-4; 8 positions match TRBD1. V gave up 4 bases and J gave up 8 bases; unmatched junction bases: 9. Germline loops: CDR1 MRHNA, CDR2 SNTAGT. There are 15 residues in the CDR3. Here the CDR3 reads CASSVGTGRSEKLFF. The CDR3 coding sequence is TGTGCCAGCAGTGTAGGGACAGGTCGGAGCGAAAAACTGTTTTTT.